Listed below are T cell receptor beta chains from one sample, sequenced in a study of T cell responses to AZD1222 COVID-19 vaccine. Assay used: immunoSEQ multiplex PCR; TCRdb lists only in-frame clones, some missing. The table shows over 50,000 clones, with 75% to 90% occurring only once. The material sequenced was peripheral blood, taken on day 0 of AZD1222 vaccination. All receptors come from an adult in good health. Both conserved end residues are part of each CDR3. D genes are given only for firm matches. Where a row states a size, it is once, few, many or the class of an expanded clone; other rows omit it.

V	D	J	size	CDR3	DNA
TRBV5-1	-	TRBJ2-3	-	CASSLAMDTDTQYF	TGCGCCAGCAGCCTAGCGATGGACACAGATACGCAGTATTTT
TRBV2	TRBD1	TRBJ1-5	-	CASTTDRGGNQPQHF	TGTGCCAGCACCACGGACAGGGGTGGCAATCAGCCCCAGCATTTT
TRBV14	-	TRBJ2-3	-	CASSHPRGINTDTQYF	TGTGCCAGCAGCCATCCCCGCGGGATTAACACAGATACGCAGTATTTT
TRBV25-1	-	TRBJ1-3	-	CASSRADSSGNTIYF	TGTGCCAGCAGTAGAGCCGACAGCTCTGGAAACACCATATATTTT
TRBV19	TRBD1	TRBJ1-2	-	CASSTHQGQQGNYGYTF	TGTGCCAGTAGTACCCACCAGGGACAGCAAGGGAACTATGGCTACACCTTC
TRBV27	TRBD1	TRBJ1-2	-	CASTPQQGGGTYGYTF	TGTGCCAGCACCCCACAACAGGGGGGAGGTACCTATGGCTACACCTTC
TRBV6-5	-	TRBJ1-3	-	CASSSYASSGNTIYF	TGTGCCAGCAGTTCCTACGCGAGCTCTGGAAACACCATATATTTT
TRBV18	-	TRBJ1-1	once	CASSPWENTEAFF	TGTGCCAGCTCACCATGGGAGAACACTGAAGCTTTCTTT
TRBV28	-	TRBJ1-1	-	CASSTLRGGNTEAFF	TGTGCCAGCAGCACCCTAAGAGGGGGGAACACTGAAGCTTTCTTT
TRBV5-4	TRBD2	TRBJ2-2	-	CASSLGLAETNTGELFF	TGTGCCAGCAGCTTGGGACTAGCAGAAACGAACACCGGGGAGCTGTTTTTT
TRBV6-5	TRBD1	TRBJ1-1	-	CASSYSRQGNTEAFF	TGTGCCAGCAGTTACTCGCGACAGGGGAACACTGAAGCTTTCTTT
TRBV4-2	-	TRBJ2-7	-	CASSQPPFYEQYF	TGTGCCAGCAGCCAGCCACCTTTCTACGAGCAGTACTTC
TRBV5-8	-	TRBJ2-5	-	CASSHVSTQGETQYF	TGTGCCAGCAGCCACGTATCGACTCAAGGGGAGACCCAGTACTTC
TRBV7-3	TRBD1	TRBJ2-7	-	CASSPGQDSYEQYF	TGTGCCAGCAGCCCTGGACAGGACTCCTACGAGCAGTACTTC
TRBV30	-	TRBJ2-1	-	CAWSVGNEQFF	TGTGCCTGGAGTGTAGGAAATGAGCAGTTCTTC
TRBV28	-	TRBJ1-2	-	CASRSNYGYTF	TGTGCCAGCAGGAGTAACTATGGCTACACCTTC
TRBV9	TRBD2	TRBJ2-1	-	CASSVGEGAGGHNEQFF	TGTGCCAGCAGCGTAGGAGAGGGAGCGGGAGGGCACAATGAGCAGTTCTTC
TRBV11-1	-	TRBJ2-7	-	CASSLLNHEQYF	TGTGCCAGCAGCTTATTGAACCACGAGCAGTACTTC
TRBV11-3	-	TRBJ2-5	-	CASSLDRGTQYF	TGTGCCAGCAGCTTAGATCGGGGGACCCAGTACTTC
TRBV19	-	TRBJ1-4	-	CASRGARTNEKLFF	TGTGCCTCCCGAGGGGCCAGGACTAATGAAAAACTGTTTTTT
TRBV7-7	TRBD2	TRBJ2-1	-	CASSPVVGTSMYNEQFF	TGTGCTAGCAGCCCGGTGGTTGGGACTAGCATGTACAATGAGCAGTTCTTC
TRBV19	-	TRBJ2-3	once	CASLGGYTQYF	TGTGCCTCTCTGGGGGGTTATACGCAGTATTTT
TRBV6-2/TRBV6-3	-	TRBJ2-7	-	CASSYSGEQYF	TGTGCCAGCAGTTACTCAGGGGAGCAGTACTTC
TRBV5-5	-	TRBJ1-3	-	CASSFLDSVSGNTIYF	TGTGCCAGCAGCTTCCTAGACAGCGTCTCTGGAAACACCATATATTTT
TRBV7-2	-	TRBJ2-5	-	CASSLGSGNQETQYF	TGTGCCAGCAGCTTAGGTTCAGGGAATCAAGAGACCCAGTACTTC
TRBV19	TRBD2	TRBJ2-3	-	CASSIGREGPDTQYF	TGTGCCAGTAGTATTGGGCGGGAGGGCCCGGATACGCAGTATTTT
TRBV7-9	-	TRBJ1-5	-	CASSLSHSNQPQHF	TGTGCCAGCAGCTTGTCTCATTCCAATCAGCCCCAGCATTTT
TRBV15	-	TRBJ1-6	-	CATSRVRTVSSSPLHF	TGTGCCACCAGCAGAGTTAGGACAGTATCAAGTTCACCCCTCCACTTT
TRBV18	-	TRBJ2-1	-	CASSPEGVGGEQFF	TGTGCCAGCTCACCCGAGGGAGTGGGGGGTGAGCAGTTCTTC
TRBV12-3/TRBV12-4	-	TRBJ1-3	-	CASSSGAGNTIYF	TGTGCCAGCAGTTCTGGGGCCGGAAACACCATATATTTT
TRBV15	-	TRBJ1-4	-	CATSRDLQREKLFF	TGTGCCACCAGCAGGGACTTGCAAAGGGAAAAACTGTTTTTT
TRBV27	-	TRBJ1-5	-	CASSPARNQPQHF	TGTGCCAGCAGTCCAGCCCGAAACCAGCCCCAGCATTTT
TRBV18	-	TRBJ2-5	-	CASSPPGRETQYF	TGTGCCAGCTCACCACCGGGAAGAGAGACCCAGTACTTC
TRBV7-2	-	TRBJ2-5	-	CASSLVPTETQYF	TGTGCCAGCAGCTTAGTGCCGACAGAGACCCAGTACTTC
TRBV6-2/TRBV6-3	-	TRBJ1-5	once	CASSWDTKDQPQHF	TGTGCCAGCAGTTGGGACACAAAGGATCAGCCCCAGCATTTT
TRBV5-4	TRBD2	TRBJ2-1	-	CASSSKGGRYGEQFF	TGTGCCAGCAGCTCCAAGGGCGGGAGGTACGGTGAGCAGTTCTTC
TRBV7-6	TRBD2	TRBJ2-3	-	CASSLSGRAGTDTQYF	TGTGCCAGCAGCTTAAGCGGGAGGGCCGGCACAGATACGCAGTATTTT
TRBV25-1	-	TRBJ1-3	few	CASSESRGTGNTIYF	TGTGCCAGCAGTGAAAGTCGGGGGACGGGAAACACCATATATTTT
TRBV6-1	-	TRBJ2-1	-	CASSEAGGASYNEQFF	TGTGCCAGCAGTGAAGCAGGAGGGGCATCCTACAATGAGCAGTTCTTC
TRBV20-1	-	TRBJ2-7	few	CSARRVDEQYF	TGCAGTGCTCGCCGCGTTGACGAGCAGTACTTC
TRBV30	-	TRBJ1-5	-	CAWSSEGNQPQHF	TGTGCCTGGAGTTCGGAAGGCAATCAGCCCCAGCATTTT
TRBV28	-	TRBJ2-1	-	CASRLAGNEQFF	TGTGCCAGCAGGCTAGCAGGCAATGAGCAGTTCTTC
TRBV6-6	-	TRBJ2-3	once	CASSRDRDGLLDTQYF	TGTGCCAGCAGTCGAGATAGAGACGGGTTGTTAGATACGCAGTATTTT
TRBV27	TRBD1	TRBJ1-2	-	CASSFPRQGNYGYTF	TGTGCCAGCAGTTTCCCCAGACAGGGTAACTATGGCTACACCTTC
TRBV29-1	-	TRBJ1-4	-	CSARDREYGKLFF	TGCAGCGCCCGTGACCGGGAGTATGGAAAACTGTTTTTT
TRBV7-9	-	TRBJ1-1	-	CASSQGLPNTEAFF	TGTGCCAGCAGCCAAGGACTACCGAACACTGAAGCTTTCTTT
TRBV11-2	TRBD1	TRBJ2-2	-	CASRRQGANTGELFF	TGTGCCAGCAGACGACAGGGAGCCAACACCGGGGAGCTGTTTTTT
TRBV5-1	TRBD1	TRBJ2-2	-	CASSSWTGRPGELFF	TGCGCCAGCAGCTCCTGGACAGGGCGTCCCGGGGAGCTGTTTTTT
TRBV29-1	TRBD2	TRBJ2-3	-	CSVTSGTRDTQYF	TGCAGCGTTACTAGCGGGACCCGAGATACGCAGTATTTT
TRBV5-6	-	TRBJ2-7	medium-sized	CASSPTGRYEQYF	TGTGCCAGCAGCCCGACAGGGAGGTACGAGCAGTACTTC
TRBV7-2	-	TRBJ1-5	once	CASSFGSAVNQPQHF	TGTGCCAGCAGCTTCGGGAGCGCCGTTAATCAGCCCCAGCATTTT